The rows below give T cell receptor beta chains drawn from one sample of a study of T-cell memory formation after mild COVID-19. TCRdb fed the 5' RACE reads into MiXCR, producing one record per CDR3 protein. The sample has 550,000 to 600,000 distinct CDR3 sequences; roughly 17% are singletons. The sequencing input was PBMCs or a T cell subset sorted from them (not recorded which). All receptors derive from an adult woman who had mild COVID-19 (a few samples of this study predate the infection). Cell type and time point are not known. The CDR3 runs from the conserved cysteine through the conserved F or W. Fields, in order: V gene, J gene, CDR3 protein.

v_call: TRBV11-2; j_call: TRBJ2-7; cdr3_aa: CASSLATGGAGSYEQYF
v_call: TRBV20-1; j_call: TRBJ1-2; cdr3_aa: CSARDLGTEYGYTF
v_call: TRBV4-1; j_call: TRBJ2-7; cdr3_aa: CASSQALGYRGYEQYF
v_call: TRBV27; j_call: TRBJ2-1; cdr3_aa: CASGTPSTSGYNEQFF
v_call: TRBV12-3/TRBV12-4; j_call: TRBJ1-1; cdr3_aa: CASSHRTGEAFF
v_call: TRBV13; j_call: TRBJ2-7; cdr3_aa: CASSSSLTLAGVNYEQYF
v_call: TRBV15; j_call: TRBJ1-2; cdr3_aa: CATSRDYYGYTF
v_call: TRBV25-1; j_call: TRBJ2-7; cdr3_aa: CASSEYTPGDEQYF
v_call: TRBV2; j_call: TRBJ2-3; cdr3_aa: CASTPKMWDSSTDTQYF
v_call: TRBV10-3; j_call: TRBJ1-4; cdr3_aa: CAISESLQGGEKLFF
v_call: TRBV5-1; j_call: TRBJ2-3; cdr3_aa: CASRLGSTGTDTQYF
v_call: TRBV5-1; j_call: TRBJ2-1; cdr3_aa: CASSLGLAGDEQFF
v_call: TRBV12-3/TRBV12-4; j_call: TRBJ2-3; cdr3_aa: CASSPPSGRAVDTQYF
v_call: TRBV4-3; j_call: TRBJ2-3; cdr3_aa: CASSQGGVWADTQYF
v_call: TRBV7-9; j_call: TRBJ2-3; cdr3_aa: CASSKENSGGPPDTQYF
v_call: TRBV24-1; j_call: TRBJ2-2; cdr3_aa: CATSDLRWTGGATGELFF